This paragraph covers one T cell receptor (beta chain) sequence. The J segment lost 6 bases and the V segment lost 4 bases, leaving 9 bases of the junction unmatched. The length of the CDR3 is 15 residues. Germline V gene lookup returns CDR1 MGHRA and CDR2 YSYEKL. This sample is part of a study of T cell changes during pregnancy in multiple sclerosis. TCRdb keeps only in-frame clones here, not all; method: immunoSEQ multiplex PCR. The sample holds just under 100,000 clones, 93% seen once. The specimen was peripheral blood, collected after pregnancy. The V gene is TRBV4-1, the J gene TRBJ2-3; TRBD2 matches 8 bases. The sequence was collected from a female donor with multiple sclerosis, enrolled in a pregnancy study. CDR3 in amino acids: CASSPPGGPRDTQYF. The CDR3 region has the DNA TGCGCCAGCAGCCCACCGGGAGGGCCTAGGGATACGCAGTATTTT.